Listed below are T cell receptor beta chains from one sample, sequenced in a study of cytotoxic CD8 clonotypes in ibrutinib-treated CLL. The protocol was immunoSEQ multiplex PCR, while the TCRdb copy is restricted to in-frame clones and leaves out a portion. Of about 200,000 clones listed, 60% to 80% are singletons. Sequencing was performed on PBMCs, taken after 12 months of ibrutinib treatment. The receptors here all came from a human donor with chronic lymphocytic leukemia. Both conserved end residues are part of each CDR3. Fields, in order: CDR3 protein, CDR3 DNA, D gene, J gene, V gene, clone size. A D gene is named only where the DNA matches it firmly. The listing skips clone size in some rows; elsewhere it reads once, few, many or a size class.

CDR3aa: CAILRQGALLGGYTF
CDR3nt: TGTGCCATCCTGAGACAGGGGGCGTTACTGGGAGGCTACACCTTC
d_gene: TRBD1
j_gene: TRBJ1-2
v_gene: TRBV6-1
abundance: .

CDR3aa: CATRWGRGYNEQFF
CDR3nt: TGTGCCACCCGATGGGGGCGGGGGTACAATGAGCAGTTCTTC
d_gene: .
j_gene: TRBJ2-1
v_gene: TRBV27
abundance: .

CDR3aa: CATSRGTGGAPGELFF
CDR3nt: TGTGCCACCAGCAGGGGGACAGGGGGCGCCCCCGGGGAGCTGTTTTTT
d_gene: TRBD1
j_gene: TRBJ2-2
v_gene: TRBV15
abundance: .

CDR3aa: CASTPGLQNIQYF
CDR3nt: TGTGCCAGCACCCCCGGGCTCCAAAACATTCAGTACTTC
d_gene: .
j_gene: TRBJ2-4
v_gene: TRBV7-9
abundance: .

CDR3aa: CASSGPNSNQPQHF
CDR3nt: TGTGCCAGCAGTGGACCGAACAGCAATCAGCCCCAGCATTTT
d_gene: .
j_gene: TRBJ1-5
v_gene: TRBV2
abundance: .

CDR3aa: CASREGGFNQPQHF
CDR3nt: TGTGCCAGCAGGGAAGGAGGATTCAATCAGCCCCAGCATTTT
d_gene: .
j_gene: TRBJ1-5
v_gene: TRBV6-1
abundance: .

CDR3aa: CASSGRQGQETQYF
CDR3nt: TGTGCCAGCAGCGGCCGACAGGGTCAAGAGACCCAGTACTTC
d_gene: TRBD1
j_gene: TRBJ2-5
v_gene: TRBV5-6
abundance: .

CDR3aa: CASSQLAGVVREQYF
CDR3nt: TGCGCCAGCAGCCAACTAGCGGGAGTGGTGCGCGAGCAGTACTTC
d_gene: TRBD2
j_gene: TRBJ2-7
v_gene: TRBV4-1
abundance: .

CDR3aa: CASSEWGRNQPQHF
CDR3nt: TGCGCCAGCAGTGAGTGGGGGCGCAATCAGCCCCAGCATTTT
d_gene: .
j_gene: TRBJ1-5
v_gene: TRBV10-2
abundance: few

CDR3aa: CASSFGSAGADTQYF
CDR3nt: TGCGCCAGCAGCTTCGGGAGCGCGGGGGCAGATACGCAGTATTTT
d_gene: TRBD2
j_gene: TRBJ2-3
v_gene: TRBV5-1
abundance: .

CDR3aa: CASSLTGFEQFF
CDR3nt: TGTGCCAGCAGCCTTACAGGGTTTGAGCAGTTCTTC
d_gene: .
j_gene: TRBJ2-1
v_gene: TRBV2
abundance: .

CDR3aa: CASSLTGTSGSYEQYF
CDR3nt: TGTGCCAGCAGTCTCACAGGGACTAGCGGGAGCTACGAGCAGTACTTC
d_gene: TRBD2
j_gene: TRBJ2-7
v_gene: TRBV28
abundance: .

CDR3aa: CASSSDGNTIYF
CDR3nt: TGTGCCAGCAGCTCGGATGGAAACACCATATATTTT
d_gene: .
j_gene: TRBJ1-3
v_gene: TRBV5-4
abundance: .

CDR3aa: CASSFGQGTDTQYF
CDR3nt: TGCGCCAGCAGCTTCGGACAGGGGACAGATACGCAGTATTTT
d_gene: TRBD1
j_gene: TRBJ2-3
v_gene: TRBV5-1
abundance: .

CDR3aa: CASSTSGFYQETQYF
CDR3nt: TGTGCCAGCAGCACTAGCGGGTTTTACCAAGAGACCCAGTACTTC
d_gene: TRBD2
j_gene: TRBJ2-5
v_gene: TRBV28
abundance: .

CDR3aa: CASPSGGPDYSNQPQHF
CDR3nt: TGTGCCAGCCCCTCGGGGGGGCCGGATTATAGCAATCAGCCCCAGCATTTT
d_gene: .
j_gene: TRBJ1-5
v_gene: TRBV5-8
abundance: once

CDR3aa: CASSGRVLGGGEFYGYTF
CDR3nt: TGTGCCAGCTCAGGCAGAGTCCTGGGTGGGGGCGAGTTCTATGGCTACACCTTC
d_gene: .
j_gene: TRBJ1-2
v_gene: TRBV18
abundance: .

CDR3aa: CASRSDTDTQYF
CDR3nt: TGTGCCAGCAGGTCCGACACAGATACGCAGTATTTT
d_gene: .
j_gene: TRBJ2-3
v_gene: TRBV7-8
abundance: .

CDR3aa: CASTQGQGAPPQHF
CDR3nt: TGTGCCAGCACCCAGGGACAGGGGGCTCCCCCCCAGCATTTT
d_gene: TRBD1
j_gene: TRBJ1-5
v_gene: TRBV6-1
abundance: .

CDR3aa: CASSPGAGYEQYF
CDR3nt: TGTGCCAGCTCACCAGGCGCCGGCTACGAGCAGTACTTC
d_gene: .
j_gene: TRBJ2-7
v_gene: TRBV18
abundance: .

CDR3aa: CASSRNWQDRSSSSYEQYF
CDR3nt: TGCGCCAGCAGCCGAAATTGGCAGGACAGGTCCTCCTCCTCCTACGAGCAGTACTTC
d_gene: TRBD1
j_gene: TRBJ2-7
v_gene: TRBV4-1
abundance: .

CDR3aa: CASSLFAAPQHF
CDR3nt: TGTGCCAGCAGTTTATTTGCTGCGCCCCAGCATTTT
d_gene: .
j_gene: TRBJ1-5
v_gene: TRBV28
abundance: .